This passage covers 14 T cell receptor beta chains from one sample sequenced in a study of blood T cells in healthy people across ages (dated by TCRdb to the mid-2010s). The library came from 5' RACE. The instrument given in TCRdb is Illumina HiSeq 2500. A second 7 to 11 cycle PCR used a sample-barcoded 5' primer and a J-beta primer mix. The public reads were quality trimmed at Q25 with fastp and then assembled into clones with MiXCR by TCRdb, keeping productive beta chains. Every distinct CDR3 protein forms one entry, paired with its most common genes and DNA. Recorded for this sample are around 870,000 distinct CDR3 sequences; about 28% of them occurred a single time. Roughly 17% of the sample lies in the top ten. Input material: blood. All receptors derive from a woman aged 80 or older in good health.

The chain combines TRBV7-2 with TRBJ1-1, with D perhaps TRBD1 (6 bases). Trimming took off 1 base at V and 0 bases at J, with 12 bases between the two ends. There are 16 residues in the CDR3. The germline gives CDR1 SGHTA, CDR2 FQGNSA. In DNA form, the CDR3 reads TGTGCCAGCAGCTTAGTGGGGGGCGGTATGAACACTGAAGCTTTCTTT. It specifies CASSLVGGGMNTEAFF.

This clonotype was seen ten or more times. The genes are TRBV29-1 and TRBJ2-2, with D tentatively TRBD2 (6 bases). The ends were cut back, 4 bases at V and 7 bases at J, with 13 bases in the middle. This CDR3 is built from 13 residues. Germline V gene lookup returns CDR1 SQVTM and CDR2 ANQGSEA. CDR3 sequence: CSVGRGGNGELFF. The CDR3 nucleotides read TGCAGCGTTGGTCGGGGAGGCAACGGGGAGCTGTTTTTT.

CDR3 coding DNA: TGTGCCAGCAGCTTAAAAGAGCGGATCCCTGGTATCGACGAGCAGTACTTC. It specifies CASSLKERIPGIDEQYF. This chain connects TRBV13 to TRBJ2-7, with a tentative D call TRBD2 (5 bases). The V end lost 2 bases, the J end lost 5 bases, and 22 bases lay between the germline ends. This CDR3 has 17 residues. CDR1 is PRHDT, CDR2 FYEKMQ, per germline (reference sequence).

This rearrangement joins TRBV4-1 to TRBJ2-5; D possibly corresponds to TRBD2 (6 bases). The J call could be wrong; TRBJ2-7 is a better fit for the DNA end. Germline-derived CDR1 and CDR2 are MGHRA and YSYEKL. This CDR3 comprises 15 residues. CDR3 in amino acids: CASSQDRGSTYEQYF. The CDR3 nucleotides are TGCGCCAGCAGCCAAGATCGGGGGTCCACCTACGAGCAGTACTTC.

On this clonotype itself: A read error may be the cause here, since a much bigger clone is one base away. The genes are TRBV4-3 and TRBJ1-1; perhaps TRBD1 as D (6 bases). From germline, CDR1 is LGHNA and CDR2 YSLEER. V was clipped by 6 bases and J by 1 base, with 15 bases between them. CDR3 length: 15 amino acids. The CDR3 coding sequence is TGCGCCAGCAGAAAAGGAGGGGGAGGGAACACTGAAGCTTTCTTT. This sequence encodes CASRKGGGGNTEAFF.

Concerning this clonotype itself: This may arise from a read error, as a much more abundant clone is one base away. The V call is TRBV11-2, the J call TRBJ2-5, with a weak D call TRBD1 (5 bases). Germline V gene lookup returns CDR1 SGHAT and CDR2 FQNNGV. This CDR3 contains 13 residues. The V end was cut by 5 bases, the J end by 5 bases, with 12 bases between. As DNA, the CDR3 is TGTGCCAGCAGCATTGGACACAGGGAGACCCAGTACTTC. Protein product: CASSIGHRETQYF.

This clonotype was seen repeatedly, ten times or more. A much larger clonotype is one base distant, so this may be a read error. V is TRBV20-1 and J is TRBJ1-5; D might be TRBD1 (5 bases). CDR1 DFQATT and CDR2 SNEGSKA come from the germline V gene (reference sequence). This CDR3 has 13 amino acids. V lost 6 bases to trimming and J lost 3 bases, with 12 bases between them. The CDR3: CSARRGYNQPQHF. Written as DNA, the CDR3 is TGCAGTGCCCGCCGGGGGTACAATCAGCCCCAGCATTTT.

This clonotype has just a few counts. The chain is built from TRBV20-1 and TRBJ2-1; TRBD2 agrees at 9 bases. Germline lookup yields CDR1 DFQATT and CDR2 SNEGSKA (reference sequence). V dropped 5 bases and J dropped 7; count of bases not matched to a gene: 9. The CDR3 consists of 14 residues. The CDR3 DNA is TGCAGTGCTGAGAAGGGCGGGGGGGCGAATGAGCAGTTCTTC. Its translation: CSAEKGGGANEQFF.

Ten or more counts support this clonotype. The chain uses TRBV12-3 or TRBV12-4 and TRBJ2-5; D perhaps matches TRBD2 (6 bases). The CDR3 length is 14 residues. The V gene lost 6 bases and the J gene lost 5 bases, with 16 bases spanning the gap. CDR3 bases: TGTGCCAGCAGCACGGGGGACCCCAGGGAGACCCAGTACTTC. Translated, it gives CASSTGDPRETQYF.

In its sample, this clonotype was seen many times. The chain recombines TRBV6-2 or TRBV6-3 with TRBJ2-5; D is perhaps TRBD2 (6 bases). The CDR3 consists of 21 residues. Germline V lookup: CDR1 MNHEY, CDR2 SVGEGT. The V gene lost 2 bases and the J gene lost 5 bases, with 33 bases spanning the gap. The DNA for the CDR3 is TGTGCCAGCAGTTACGAACTGGAGCCGGCACTAGCAGCCTCCGGAGAGGAGACCCAGTACTTC. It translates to CASSYELEPALAASGEETQYF.

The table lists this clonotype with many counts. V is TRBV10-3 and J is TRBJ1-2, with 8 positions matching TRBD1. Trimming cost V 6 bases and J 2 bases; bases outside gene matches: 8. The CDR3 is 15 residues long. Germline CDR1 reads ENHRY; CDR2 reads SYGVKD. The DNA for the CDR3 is TGTGCCATCAGGGACAGGGCTGGTATGAACTATGGCTACACCTTC. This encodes CAIRDRAGMNYGYTF.

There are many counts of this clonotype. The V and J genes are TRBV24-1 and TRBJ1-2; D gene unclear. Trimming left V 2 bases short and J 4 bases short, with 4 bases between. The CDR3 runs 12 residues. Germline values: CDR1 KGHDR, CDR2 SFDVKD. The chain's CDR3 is CATSDSGYGYTF. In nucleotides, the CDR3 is TGTGCCACCAGTGATTCTGGCTATGGCTACACCTTC.

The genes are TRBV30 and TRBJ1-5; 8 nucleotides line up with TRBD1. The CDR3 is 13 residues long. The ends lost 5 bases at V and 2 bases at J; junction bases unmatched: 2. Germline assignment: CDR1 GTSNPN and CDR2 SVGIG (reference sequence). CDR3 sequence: CAWDRGGNQPQHF. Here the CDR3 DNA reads TGTGCCTGGGACAGGGGCGGCAATCAGCCCCAGCATTTT.

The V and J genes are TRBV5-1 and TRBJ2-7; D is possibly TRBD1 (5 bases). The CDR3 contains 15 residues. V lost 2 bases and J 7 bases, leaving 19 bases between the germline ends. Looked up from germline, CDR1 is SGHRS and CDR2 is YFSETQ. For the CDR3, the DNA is TGCGCCAGCAGCTTATCATCAGGGCCCTACAATGAGCAGTACTTC. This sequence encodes CASSLSSGPYNEQYF. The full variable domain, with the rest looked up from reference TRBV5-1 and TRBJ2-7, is KAGVTQTPRYLIKTRGQQVTLSCSPISGHRSVSWYQQTPGQGLQFLFEYFSETQRNKGNFPGRFSGRQFSNSRSEMNVSTLELGDSALYLCASSLSSGPYNEQYFGPGTRLTVT.